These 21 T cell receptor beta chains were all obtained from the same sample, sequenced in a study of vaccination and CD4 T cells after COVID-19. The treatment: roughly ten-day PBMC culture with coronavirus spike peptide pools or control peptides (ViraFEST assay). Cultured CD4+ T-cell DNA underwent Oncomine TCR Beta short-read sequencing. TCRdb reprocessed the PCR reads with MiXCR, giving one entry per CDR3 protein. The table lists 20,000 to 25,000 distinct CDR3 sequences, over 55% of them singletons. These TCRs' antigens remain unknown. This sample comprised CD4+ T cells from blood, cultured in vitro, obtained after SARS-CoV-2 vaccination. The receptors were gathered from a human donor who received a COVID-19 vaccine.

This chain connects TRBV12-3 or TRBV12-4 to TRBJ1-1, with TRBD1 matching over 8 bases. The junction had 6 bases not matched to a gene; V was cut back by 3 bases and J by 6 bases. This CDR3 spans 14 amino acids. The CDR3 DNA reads TGTGCCAGCAGTTTTAGGCAGGGGGCATCTGAAGCTTTCTTT. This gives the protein CASSFRQGASEAFF.

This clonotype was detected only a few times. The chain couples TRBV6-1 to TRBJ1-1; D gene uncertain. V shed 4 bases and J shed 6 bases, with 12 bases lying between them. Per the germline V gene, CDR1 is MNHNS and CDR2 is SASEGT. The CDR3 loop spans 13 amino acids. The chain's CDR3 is CASSATPNAEAFF. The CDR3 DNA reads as TGTGCCAGCAGTGCCACGCCTAACGCTGAAGCTTTCTTT.

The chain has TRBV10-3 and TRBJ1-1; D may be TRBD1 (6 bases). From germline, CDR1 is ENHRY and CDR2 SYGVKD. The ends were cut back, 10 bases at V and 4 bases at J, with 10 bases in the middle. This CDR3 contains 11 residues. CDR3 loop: CATRGGTEAFF. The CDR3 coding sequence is TGTGCCACACGAGGGGGCACTGAAGCTTTCTTT.

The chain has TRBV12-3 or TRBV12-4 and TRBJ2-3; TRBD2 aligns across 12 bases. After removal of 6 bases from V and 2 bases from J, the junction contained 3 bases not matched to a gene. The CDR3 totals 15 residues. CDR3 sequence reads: CASSWTSGTTDTQYF. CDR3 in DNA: TGTGCCAGCAGCTGGACTAGCGGGACCACAGATACGCAGTATTTT.

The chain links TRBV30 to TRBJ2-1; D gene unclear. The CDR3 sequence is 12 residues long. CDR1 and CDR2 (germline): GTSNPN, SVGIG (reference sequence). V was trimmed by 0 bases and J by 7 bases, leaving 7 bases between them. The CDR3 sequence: CAWSVLRNEQFF. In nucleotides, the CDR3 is TGTGCCTGGAGTGTTTTAAGGAATGAGCAGTTCTTC.

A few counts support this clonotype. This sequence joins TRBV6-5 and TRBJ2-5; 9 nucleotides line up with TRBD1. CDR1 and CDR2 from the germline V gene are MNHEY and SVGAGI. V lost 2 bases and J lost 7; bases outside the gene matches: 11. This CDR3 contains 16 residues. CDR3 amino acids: CASSYPGQGGVGTQYF. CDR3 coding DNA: TGTGCCAGCAGTTACCCGGGACAGGGCGGGGTTGGGACCCAGTACTTC.

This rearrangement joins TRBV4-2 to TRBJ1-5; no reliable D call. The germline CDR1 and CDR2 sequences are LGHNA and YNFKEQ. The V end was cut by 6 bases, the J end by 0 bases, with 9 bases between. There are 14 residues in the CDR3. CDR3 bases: TGTGCCAGCAGACTGAGTGATAGCAATCAGCCCCAGCATTTT. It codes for CASRLSDSNQPQHF.

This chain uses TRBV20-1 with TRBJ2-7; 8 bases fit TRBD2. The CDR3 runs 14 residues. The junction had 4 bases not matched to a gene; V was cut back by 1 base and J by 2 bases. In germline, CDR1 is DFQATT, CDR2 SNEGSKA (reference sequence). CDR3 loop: CSARGRAGAYEQYF. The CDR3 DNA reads TGCAGTGCTAGAGGGCGAGCGGGGGCCTACGAGCAGTACTTC.

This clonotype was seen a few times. This CDR3 is CASSAGGIYGYTF. The CDR3, as DNA: TGTGCCAGCAGTGCAGGGGGAATCTATGGCTACACCTTC. This sequence joins TRBV6-1 and TRBJ1-2; 7 bases agree with TRBD1. The CDR3 loop spans 13 amino acids. J gave up 4 bases and V 4 bases, and 3 bases lay outside the gene matches. Germline V CDR1 and CDR2: MNHNS, SASEGT.

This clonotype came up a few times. As DNA, the CDR3 is TGTGCCTGGAGTGTAAGACGGGTTAACTCTGGAAACACCATATATTTT. Amino acid sequence: CAWSVRRVNSGNTIYF. The chain links TRBV30 to TRBJ1-3; D gene ambiguous. CDR1 is GTSNPN, CDR2 SVGIG, per germline (reference sequence). Trimming removed 0 bases at V and 0 bases at J, with 12 bases between. This CDR3 is built from 16 residues.

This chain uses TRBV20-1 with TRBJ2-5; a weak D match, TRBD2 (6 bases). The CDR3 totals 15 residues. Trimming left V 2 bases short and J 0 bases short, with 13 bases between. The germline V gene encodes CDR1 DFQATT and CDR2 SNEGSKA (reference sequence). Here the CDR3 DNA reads TGCAGTGCTAGAATTCCTCTAGCGCACCAAGAGACCCAGTACTTC. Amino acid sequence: CSARIPLAHQETQYF.

In DNA, the CDR3 is TGTGCCACCAGTGATCCCCGGGGGGGTGGCTACACCTTC. Translation gives CATSDPRGGGYTF. The gene calls are TRBV24-1 and TRBJ1-2; TRBD1 might be the D (5 bases). V gave up 3 bases and J gave up 7 bases, with 11 bases separating them. The V gene's germline CDR1 is KGHDR and CDR2 SFDVKD. This CDR3 has 13 amino acids.

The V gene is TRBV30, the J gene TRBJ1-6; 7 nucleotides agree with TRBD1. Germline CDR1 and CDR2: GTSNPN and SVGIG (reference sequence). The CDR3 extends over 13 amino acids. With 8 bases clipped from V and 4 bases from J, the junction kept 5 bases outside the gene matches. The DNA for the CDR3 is TGTGCCGCATCGGGACAGTATAATTCACCCCTCCACTTT. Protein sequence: CAASGQYNSPLHF.

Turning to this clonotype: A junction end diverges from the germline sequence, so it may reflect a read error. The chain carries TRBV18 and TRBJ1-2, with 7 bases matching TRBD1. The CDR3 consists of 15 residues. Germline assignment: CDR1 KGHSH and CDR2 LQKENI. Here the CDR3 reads CARSPGTEGAYGYTF. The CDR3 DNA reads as TGTGCCAGATCACCCGGGACAGAAGGGGCTTATGGCTACACCTTC.

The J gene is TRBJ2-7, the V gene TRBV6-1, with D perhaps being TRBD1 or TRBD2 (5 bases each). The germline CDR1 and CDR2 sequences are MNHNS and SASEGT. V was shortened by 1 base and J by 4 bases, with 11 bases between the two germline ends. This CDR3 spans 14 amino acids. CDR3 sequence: CASSEVVGEYEQYF. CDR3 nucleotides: TGTGCCAGCAGTGAAGTTGTGGGGGAGTACGAGCAGTACTTC.

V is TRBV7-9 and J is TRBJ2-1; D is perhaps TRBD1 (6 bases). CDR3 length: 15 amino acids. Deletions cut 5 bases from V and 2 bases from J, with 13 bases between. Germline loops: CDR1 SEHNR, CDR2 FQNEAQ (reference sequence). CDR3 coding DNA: TGTGCCAGCAGCCCGGGACACAGCCCCTACAATGAGCAGTTCTTC. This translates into CASSPGHSPYNEQFF.

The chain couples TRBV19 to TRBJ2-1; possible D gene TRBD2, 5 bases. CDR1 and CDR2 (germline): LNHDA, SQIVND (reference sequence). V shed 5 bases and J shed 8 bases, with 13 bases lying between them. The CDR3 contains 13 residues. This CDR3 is CASSFSGVDEQFF. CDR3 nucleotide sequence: TGTGCCAGTAGTTTTTCCGGGGTCGATGAGCAGTTCTTC.

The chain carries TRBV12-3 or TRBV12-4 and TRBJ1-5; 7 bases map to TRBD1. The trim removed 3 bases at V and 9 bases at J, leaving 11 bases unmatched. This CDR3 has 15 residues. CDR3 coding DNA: TGTGCCAGCAGTTTCGGACAGGCGACCGTAGGGCCCCAGCATTTT. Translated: CASSFGQATVGPQHF.

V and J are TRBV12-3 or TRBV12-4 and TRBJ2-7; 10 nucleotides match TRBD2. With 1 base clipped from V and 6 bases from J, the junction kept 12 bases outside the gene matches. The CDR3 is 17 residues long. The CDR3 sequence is CASSLEVSGGASGEQYF. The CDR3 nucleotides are TGTGCCAGCAGTTTAGAGGTCAGCGGGGGGGCGTCCGGCGAGCAGTACTTC.

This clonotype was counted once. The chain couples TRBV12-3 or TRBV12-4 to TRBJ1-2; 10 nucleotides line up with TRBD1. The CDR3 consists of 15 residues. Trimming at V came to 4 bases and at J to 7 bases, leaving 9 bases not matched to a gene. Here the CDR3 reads CASSSGTGDPAGYTF. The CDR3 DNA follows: TGTGCCAGCAGTTCAGGGACAGGGGATCCGGCTGGCTACACCTTC.

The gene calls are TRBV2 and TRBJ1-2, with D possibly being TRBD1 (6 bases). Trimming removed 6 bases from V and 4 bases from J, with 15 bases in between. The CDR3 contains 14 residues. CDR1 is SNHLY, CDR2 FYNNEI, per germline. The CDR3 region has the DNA TGTGCCAGCAGGCCTAGGACGGACAGCTATGGCTACACCTTC. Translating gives CASRPRTDSYGYTF.